This T cell receptor (beta chain) was captured in a study of regulatory T cells in long-lasting Graves disease. Study findings and constraints: Newly diagnosed disease favored TRBV20-1 and TRBJ2-1 over persistent disease.

Researchers made TCR beta libraries by using iRepertoire HTBI primers and running Arm-PCR on CDR3 regions. TCRdb re-called the multiplex PCR reads with MiXCR, one entry per CDR3 protein. Found here are hundreds of thousands of distinct CDR3 sequences, roughly 14% of them singletons; the top ten hold roughly 9.7%. Time point: newly diagnosed GD, antithyroid drugs for less than 3 months. Making the TCR library involved RNA that had been extracted from PBMCs. As a group, patients came from one endocrinology department in Xi'an, China. Per germline, CDR1 MDHEN and CDR2 SYDVKM. Trimming shortened V by 6 bases and J by 0 bases, and 23 bases separated the two germline ends. The CDR3 loop spans 19 amino acids. This clonotype has ten or more counts. Its antigen is not known. In addition, the sample was reused for a study of T cells in Graves' hyperthyroidism and ophthalmopathy. This second report adds: With the HTBI primer set, the TCR CDR3 went through a first round of RT-PCR.

V is TRBV28 and J is TRBJ1-4, with D tentatively TRBD1 (5 bases). The specimen was peripheral blood mononuclear cells (PBMCs), collected at new diagnosis, from a patient treated with antithyroid drugs. This clonotype was sampled from a man aged 25 to 40 with Graves disease. Here the CDR3 reads CASSRIGQGPPPTNEKLFF. The CDR3 DNA reads TGTGCCAGCAGCCGGATAGGGCAGGGCCCTCCCCCAACTAATGAAAAACTGTTTTTT.